The clone carrying this T cell receptor beta chain was seen a handful of times. The target antigen is unknown. The germline V gene has CDR1 MNHEY and CDR2 SVGAGI. The CDR3 is 13 residues long. The library was made from cDNA and included unique molecular identifiers. TCRdb re-called the PCR reads through MiXCR, storing one row per CDR3 protein. This sample yields hundreds of thousands of distinct CDR3 sequences, of which approximately 50% are seen a single time; 4% to 5.5% belongs to the top ten. The data stem from a study of post-analysis software for immune sequencing data. General study findings and limits: Included in a set of five TRBV segments more frequent in patients than controls were TRBV5-6, TRBV5-1 and TRBV20-1.

The sample comprised blood. The chain couples TRBV6-5 to TRBJ2-4; D is perhaps TRBD2 (5 bases). The DNA end is a closer match to TRBJ2-7, so the J assignment may be wrong. The receptor's source is a girl aged 10 to 17 with multiple sclerosis. Here the CDR3 DNA reads TGTGCCAGCAGTTACTCTCCCGGGGTCGAGCAGTACTTC. This codes for CASSYSPGVEQYF.